The rows below give T cell receptor beta chains drawn from one sample of a study of cytomegalovirus exposure and HLA in healthy donors. Clones were read by immunoSEQ multiplex PCR, and TCRdb kept only the in-frame ones, dropping some. The table lists about 160,000 clones, under 85% of them singletons. Sequencing used PBMCs. The receptors derive from a woman in her thirties in good health and CMV-seronegative. Both conserved end residues are part of each CDR3. A D gene is named only where the DNA matches it firmly. Rows may omit the clone size; those that give it use once, few, many or a size class.

cdr3_aa cdr3_nt clone_size d_call j_call v_call
CASSQVRGGNQPQHF TGCGCCAGCAGCCAAGTGAGGGGGGGGAATCAGCCCCAGCATTTT few - TRBJ1-5 TRBV4-1
CASSPAGGPWTQYF TGCGCCAGCAGCCCAGCGGGGGGGCCGTGGACCCAGTACTTC - TRBD2 TRBJ2-5 TRBV4-1
CASSPYSGSRTDTQYF TGTGCCAGCAGCCCCTATAGCGGGTCGCGCACAGATACGCAGTATTTT - TRBD2 TRBJ2-3 TRBV9
CATSSRGNEQFF TGTGCCACCAGCAGCAGGGGGAATGAGCAGTTCTTC - TRBD1 TRBJ2-1 TRBV15
CASSQGKGTQATDTQYF TGCGCCAGCAGCCAAGGAAAGGGGACACAGGCGACAGATACGCAGTATTTT - - TRBJ2-3 TRBV4-1
CASVEGPPYSNQPQHF TGTGCCAGCGTGGAGGGGCCGCCCTATAGCAATCAGCCCCAGCATTTT - - TRBJ1-5 TRBV6-4
CAISAQATEQFF TGTGCCATCAGTGCACAGGCCACTGAGCAGTTCTTC - - TRBJ2-1 TRBV10-3
CAWTTGGHDGYTF TGTGCCTGGACTACAGGGGGCCATGATGGCTACACCTTC - TRBD1 TRBJ1-2 TRBV30
CASSSYYRGGNGYTF TGTGCCAGCAGCTCCTACTACAGGGGAGGTAATGGCTACACCTTC - TRBD1 TRBJ1-2 TRBV5-6
CASSKGLETETQYF TGTGCCAGCAGCAAAGGGTTGGAGACGGAGACCCAGTACTTC few - TRBJ2-5 TRBV4-2
CASSIRDYEQYF TGTGCCAGCAGCATCAGGGACTACGAGCAGTACTTC once - TRBJ2-7 TRBV11-2
CAWSSWGQDDSPLHF TGTGCCTGGAGTTCATGGGGACAGGATGATTCACCCCTCCACTTT - TRBD1 TRBJ1-6 TRBV30
CASRLSFYEQYF TGTGCCTCGCGGCTCTCCTTCTACGAGCAGTACTTC - - TRBJ2-7 TRBV2
CASSLQGSSYNSPLHF TGCGCCAGCAGCTTACAGGGGAGCTCCTATAATTCACCCCTCCACTTT - TRBD1 TRBJ1-6 TRBV5-1
CAWNSGQVYTGELFF TGTGCCTGGAACAGCGGACAGGTGTACACCGGGGAGCTGTTTTTT - TRBD1 TRBJ2-2 TRBV30
CSAVGGGEEKLFF TGCAGCGCCGTCGGGGGAGGAGAGGAAAAACTGTTTTTT - - TRBJ1-4 TRBV29-1
CASSPTGQGGMNTEAFF TGTGCCAGCTCACCAACCGGACAGGGAGGAATGAACACTGAAGCTTTCTTT - TRBD1 TRBJ1-1 TRBV18
CASSLIAVNYNEQFF TGTGCCAGCAGCTTAATAGCGGTCAACTACAATGAGCAGTTCTTC - - TRBJ2-1 TRBV7-8
CASSGTTSGANGLTF TGTGCCAGCAGTGGTACGACCTCTGGGGCCAACGGCCTGACTTTC once - TRBJ2-6 TRBV2
CASSLRGLVQPQHF TGTGCCAGTAGTCTCAGGGGGCTCGTTCAGCCCCAGCATTTT - TRBD1 TRBJ1-5 TRBV19
CASSSWAENYEQYF TGTGCCAGCAGCTCATGGGCAGAGAACTACGAGCAGTACTTC - - TRBJ2-7 TRBV11-1
CASSLGQGAGEKLFF TGCGCCAGCAGCTTGGGACAGGGGGCGGGTGAAAAACTGTTTTTT - TRBD1 TRBJ1-4 TRBV5-1
CASRLTGRTYEQYF TGTGCCAGCAGGCTCACAGGGCGAACCTACGAGCAGTACTTC - - TRBJ2-7 TRBV28
CASSLTPNTEAFF TGCGCCAGCAGCTTGACACCGAACACTGAAGCTTTCTTT - - TRBJ1-1 TRBV5-1
CASSLPGAAQYF TGTGCCAGCAGCTTACCTGGGGCAGCCCAGTACTTC - - TRBJ2-7 TRBV5-4
CASSLAGTGNYGYTF TGCGCCAGCAGCTTGGCTGGGACAGGGAACTATGGCTACACCTTC few TRBD1 TRBJ1-2 TRBV5-1
CASSLQGTGELFF TGTGCCAGCAGCCTACAGGGGACCGGGGAGCTGTTTTTT - TRBD1 TRBJ2-2 TRBV7-9
CASSPSLRAGNTEAFF TGTGCCAGCAGCCCAAGCTTGAGGGCCGGGAACACTGAAGCTTTCTTT medium-sized - TRBJ1-1 TRBV14
CSVGVAVYGYTF TGCAGCGTTGGTGTGGCTGTCTATGGCTACACCTTC - - TRBJ1-2 TRBV29-1
CAISSNKPGLANNEQFF TGTGCCATCAGTAGTAATAAACCGGGACTAGCAAACAATGAGCAGTTCTTC once TRBD2 TRBJ2-1 TRBV10-3
CASSITTVSRTDTQYF TGTGCCAGTAGTATTACGACAGTGAGCCGCACAGATACGCAGTATTTT once - TRBJ2-3 TRBV19